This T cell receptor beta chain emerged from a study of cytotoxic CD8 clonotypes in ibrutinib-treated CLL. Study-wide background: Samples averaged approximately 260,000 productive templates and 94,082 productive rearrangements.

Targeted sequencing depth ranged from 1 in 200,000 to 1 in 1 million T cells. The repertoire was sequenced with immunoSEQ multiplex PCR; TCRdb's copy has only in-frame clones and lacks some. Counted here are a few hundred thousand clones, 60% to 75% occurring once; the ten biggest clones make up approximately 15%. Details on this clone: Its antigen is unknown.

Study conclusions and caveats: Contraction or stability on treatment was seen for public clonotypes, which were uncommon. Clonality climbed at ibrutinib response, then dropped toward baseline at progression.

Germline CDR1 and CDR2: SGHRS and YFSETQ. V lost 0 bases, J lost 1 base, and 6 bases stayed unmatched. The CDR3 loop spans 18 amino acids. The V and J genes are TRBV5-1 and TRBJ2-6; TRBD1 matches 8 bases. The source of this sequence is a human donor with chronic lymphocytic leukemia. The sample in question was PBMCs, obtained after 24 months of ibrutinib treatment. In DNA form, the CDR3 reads TGCGCCAGCAGCTTGGCCTTGACAGGGGAGTCTGGGGCCAACGTCCTGACTTTC. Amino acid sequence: CASSLALTGESGANVLTF.